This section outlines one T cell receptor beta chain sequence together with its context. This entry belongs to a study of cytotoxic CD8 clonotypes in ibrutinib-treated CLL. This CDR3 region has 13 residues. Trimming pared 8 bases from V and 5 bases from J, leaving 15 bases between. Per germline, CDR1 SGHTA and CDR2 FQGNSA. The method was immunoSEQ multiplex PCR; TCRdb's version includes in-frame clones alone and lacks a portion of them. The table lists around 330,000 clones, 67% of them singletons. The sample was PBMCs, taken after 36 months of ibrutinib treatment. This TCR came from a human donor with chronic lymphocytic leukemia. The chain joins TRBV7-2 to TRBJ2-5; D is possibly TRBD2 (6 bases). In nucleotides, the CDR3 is TGTGCCAGCTCGCGGGGCCAGTGGGAGACCCAGTACTTC. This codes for CASSRGQWETQYF. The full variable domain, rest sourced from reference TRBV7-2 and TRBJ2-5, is GAGVSQSPSNKVTEKGKDVELRCDPISGHTALYWYRQSLGQGLEFLIYFQGNSAPDKSGLPSDRFSAERTGGSVSTLTIQRTQQEDSAVYLCASSRGQWETQYFGPGTRLLVL.